The 24 T cell receptor beta chains reported below all come from one sample, sequenced in a study of shared clonotypes between healthy human individuals. The assay was immunoSEQ multiplex PCR, and TCRdb's table has in-frame clones only and misses some. This sample has approximately 2.4 million clones, with more than 90% found just once. The sample comprised naive CD4+ T cells sorted from blood. Specified subset: CD45RA+ positively selected. The origin of the receptors is a young man in good health.

The chain uses TRBV6-6 and TRBJ2-1; D perhaps matches TRBD1 (6 bases). Trimming removed 6 bases at V and 9 bases at J, with 15 bases between. Per the germline V gene, CDR1 is MNHNY and CDR2 is SVGAGI (reference sequence). The CDR3 is 13 residues long. This CDR3 is CASRSQGSGEQFF. CDR3 DNA sequence: TGTGCCAGCAGATCACAGGGAAGCGGTGAGCAGTTCTTC.

The chain uses TRBV4-2 and TRBJ2-1; TRBD2 matches at 11 bases. Germline V CDR1 and CDR2: LGHNA, YNFKEQ. V was clipped by 1 base and J by 4 bases; unmatched bases: 9. There are 18 residues in the CDR3. CDR3 in DNA: TGTGCCAGCAGCCAAGTCCACTTACTAGCGGGGGTTTACAATGAGCAGTTCTTC. Translated, it gives CASSQVHLLAGVYNEQFF.

V is TRBV14 and J is TRBJ2-5; no clear D gene. V dropped 0 bases and J dropped 4 bases, with 3 bases sitting between them. Germline lookup yields CDR1 SGHDN and CDR2 FVKESK. The CDR3 runs 12 residues. CDR3 protein: CASSQEVETQYF. In DNA, the CDR3 is TGTGCCAGCAGCCAAGAGGTAGAGACCCAGTACTTC.

This sequence joins TRBV5-1 and TRBJ1-3; TRBD1 matches at 8 bases. The V and J ends lost 1 base and 4 bases, in that order; junction bases with no gene match: 4. Germline values: CDR1 SGHRS, CDR2 YFSETQ. CDR3 length: 15 amino acids. The CDR3 bases are TGCGCCAGCAGCTTGCGACAGGGGACAGGAAACACCATATATTTT. Translated: CASSLRQGTGNTIYF.

The rearrangement uses TRBV5-6 and TRBJ2-5; TRBD1 matches at 7 bases. The CDR3 has 14 residues. Germline CDR1 reads SGHDT; CDR2 reads YYEEEE. The V segment lost 0 bases and the J segment 5 bases; nucleotides outside the gene matches: 4. CDR3 region: CASSLAGRGETQYF. DNA for the CDR3: TGTGCCAGCAGCTTGGCCGGCAGGGGGGAGACCCAGTACTTC.

The chain recombines TRBV5-6 with TRBJ1-1, with TRBD1 matching 8 bases. This CDR3 is built from 15 residues. The V and J ends lost 2 bases and 4 bases, in that order; junction bases with no gene match: 7. Germline V gene data show CDR1 as SGHDT and CDR2 as YYEEEE. CDR3 in DNA: TGTGCCAGCAGCTTCGGACAGGGCAAAAGCACTGAAGCTTTCTTT. Translation gives CASSFGQGKSTEAFF.

A note on this clone: The sample has other DNA sequences that encode this CDR3 too. The V and J genes are TRBV10-3 and TRBJ2-2; 9 bases agree with TRBD2. V shed 3 bases and J 5 bases; nucleotides not matched to a gene: 1. CDR1 is ENHRY, CDR2 SYGVKD, per germline. The CDR3 is made up of 14 amino acids. CDR3 in DNA: TGTGCCATCAGTGAAAGCGGGGGGACCGGGGAGCTGTTTTTT. It encodes CAISESGGTGELFF.

In DNA form, the CDR3 reads TGCGCCAGCAGCCCAGCAGTGGCCGCCCCCCAGCCCCAGCATTTT. Translated: CASSPAVAAPQPQHF. The chain is built from TRBV4-3 and TRBJ1-5, with D unresolved. Per the germline V gene, CDR1 is LGHNA and CDR2 is YSLEER. CDR3 length equals 15 residues. Trimming removed 4 bases at V and 7 bases at J, with 17 bases between.

The count of this clone is one. The J gene is TRBJ1-5, the V gene TRBV30; no firm D call. V was clipped by 0 bases and J by 0 bases, with 12 bases between them. The CDR3 extends over 16 amino acids. Germline CDR1 and CDR2: GTSNPN and SVGIG (reference sequence). For the CDR3, the DNA is TGTGCCTGGAGTGTAGGCGGCAGCTCTAGCAATCAGCCCCAGCATTTT. Protein product: CAWSVGGSSSNQPQHF.

The V gene is TRBV4-3, the J gene TRBJ2-4; D might be TRBD1 or TRBD2, each matching 5 bases. The CDR3 length is 18 residues. Germline loops: CDR1 LGHNA, CDR2 YSLEER. V lost 0 bases and J lost 1, with 16 bases in between. The CDR3 is CASSQEMVGGAAKNIQYF. The CDR3 nucleotides are TGCGCCAGCAGCCAAGAAATGGTTGGGGGAGCGGCCAAAAACATTCAGTACTTC.

With regard to this clone: Possible read error: a much larger clone is one base away. Other DNA sequences within the sample encode an identical CDR3. In DNA, the CDR3 is TGTGCCAGCAGTGAAGGCGGGGCCTACGAGCAGTACTTC. It is translated as CASSEGGAYEQYF. The gene calls are TRBV2 and TRBJ2-7, with D perhaps TRBD2 (6 bases). CDR1 and CDR2 from the germline V gene are SNHLY and FYNNEI. The CDR3 is 13 residues long. Trimming took 1 base from V and 2 from J, leaving 6 bases between them.

The chain is built from TRBV19 and TRBJ1-3; D call uncertain. The germline V gene encodes CDR1 LNHDA and CDR2 SQIVND (reference sequence). The CDR3 has 13 residues. V shed 7 bases and J shed 0 bases, with 7 bases lying between them. This chain's CDR3 is CASTPASGNTIYF. CDR3 nucleotide sequence: TGTGCCAGTACCCCAGCCTCTGGAAACACCATATATTTT.

The V call is TRBV19, the J call TRBJ1-4; D remains ambiguous. The CDR3 consists of 14 residues. Trimming took 7 bases from V and 8 from J, leaving 17 bases between them. From germline, CDR1 is LNHDA and CDR2 SQIVND (reference sequence). CDR3 region: CASMAGPLVEKLFF. The CDR3 DNA reads as TGTGCCAGTATGGCAGGCCCGCTCGTGGAAAAACTGTTTTTT.

The chain has TRBV10-3 and TRBJ2-3; 14 bases fit TRBD2. The ends lost 5 bases at V and 5 bases at J; junction bases unmatched: 6. The CDR3 extends over 16 amino acids. Per the germline V gene, CDR1 is ENHRY and CDR2 is SYGVKD. Written as DNA, the CDR3 is TGTGCCATCAGTTCCGGGACTAGCGGGAGTGTAGATACGCAGTATTTT. Its protein is CAISSGTSGSVDTQYF.

This chain connects TRBV5-4 to TRBJ2-5; D perhaps matches TRBD1 (7 bases). The CDR3 length is 14 residues. Germline lookup yields CDR1 SGHNT and CDR2 YYREEE (reference sequence). V lost 4 bases and J lost 2, with 12 bases in between. CDR3 protein: CASSRGTDQETQYF. The CDR3 DNA reads as TGTGCCAGCAGCCGCGGGACAGATCAAGAGACCCAGTACTTC.

The chain uses TRBV30 and TRBJ2-7; D might be TRBD1 (5 bases). The CDR3 is 14 amino acids. V dropped 1 base and J dropped 3 bases, with 13 bases sitting between them. Germline-derived CDR1 and CDR2 are GTSNPN and SVGIG (reference sequence). Here the CDR3 reads CAWSEGLLVYEQYF. CDR3 coding DNA: TGTGCCTGGAGTGAGGGGTTGTTGGTCTACGAGCAGTACTTC.

The chain joins TRBV10-3 to TRBJ1-5, with TRBD1 matching 7 bases. V shed 5 bases, J shed 2 bases, and the junction held 6 bases outside the gene matches. The CDR3 runs 15 residues. Looked up from germline, CDR1 is ENHRY and CDR2 is SYGVKD. The CDR3 loop reads CAISQGVSGNQPQHF. In DNA form, the CDR3 reads TGTGCCATCAGTCAGGGGGTTTCGGGCAATCAGCCCCAGCATTTT.

This sequence joins TRBV7-9 and TRBJ2-7; TRBD2 matches at 7 bases. The CDR3 is 16 amino acids. Trimming took 8 bases from V and 0 from J; bases not matched to a gene: 13. Germline V CDR1 and CDR2: SEHNR, FQNEAQ (reference sequence). CDR3 amino acids: CASGSDKRGSSYEQYF. The CDR3 coding sequence is TGTGCCAGCGGCTCCGACAAGCGGGGAAGCTCCTACGAGCAGTACTTC.

The rearrangement links TRBV7-3 to TRBJ2-3; D is possibly TRBD1 (5 bases). V gave up 5 bases and J gave up 4 bases, with 10 bases separating them. The CDR3 sequence is 13 residues long. Germline V gene lookup returns CDR1 SGHTA and CDR2 FQGTGA. The CDR3 bases are TGTGCCAGCAGCGAGCAGGGATCAGATACGCAGTATTTT. Translated: CASSEQGSDTQYF. Combining the CDR3 with reference TRBV7-3 and TRBJ2-3 gives the whole variable domain GAGVSQTPSNKVTEKGKYVELRCDPISGHTALYWYRQSLGQGPEFLIYFQGTGAADDSGLPNDRFFAVRPEGSVSTLKIQRTERGDSAVYLCASSEQGSDTQYFGPGTRLTVL.

The genes are TRBV7-9 and TRBJ2-1; possibly TRBD1 for D (5 bases). The germline V and J ends were trimmed by 5 bases and 4 bases, with 15 bases remaining between them. CDR3 length equals 15 residues. Germline CDR1 is SEHNR and CDR2 is FQNEAQ (reference sequence). Written as DNA, the CDR3 is TGTGCCAGCAGCCCAGGGTTCACGTCTTACAATGAGCAGTTCTTC. Amino acid sequence: CASSPGFTSYNEQFF. Using reference TRBV7-9 and TRBJ2-1 for the parts outside the CDR3, the full variable domain is DTGVSQNPRHKITKRGQNVTFRCDPISEHNRLYWYRQTLGQGPEFLTYFQNEAQLEKSRLLSDRFSAERPKGSFSTLEIQRTEQGDSAMYLCASSPGFTSYNEQFFGPGTRLTVL.

The genes are TRBV6-5 and TRBJ2-7, with 7 nucleotides matching TRBD2. Trimming removed 10 bases from V and 2 bases from J; junction bases left unmatched: 5. The CDR3 runs to 12 residues. Looked up from germline, CDR1 is MNHEY and CDR2 is SVGAGI. For the CDR3, the DNA is TGTGCCACCGCGGGGACTACCTACGAGCAGTACTTC. Protein sequence: CATAGTTYEQYF.

Notes on this clone: The same CDR3 can be traced to other DNA sequences in this sample. V is TRBV28 and J is TRBJ1-5; 10 bases align to TRBD1. The CDR3 sequence is 15 residues long. V shed 4 bases, J shed 6 bases, and the junction held 6 bases outside the gene matches. Germline V gene sequence: CDR1 MDHEN, CDR2 SYDVKM. The CDR3 coding sequence is TGTGCCAGCAGTTCGGGACAGGGGAACTCTCAGCCCCAGCATTTT. Its protein is CASSSGQGNSQPQHF.

V usage is TRBV5-6 and J usage is TRBJ2-3; D is undetermined. The CDR3 is 11 residues long. The V gene lost 1 base and the J gene lost 10 bases, with 7 bases spanning the gap. The germline V gene encodes CDR1 SGHDT and CDR2 YYEEEE. This CDR3 is CASSLNEAQYF. CDR3 nucleotides: TGTGCCAGCAGCTTGAATGAGGCGCAGTATTTT.

The rearrangement uses TRBV7-2 and TRBJ2-2; 7 positions match TRBD2. Germline CDR1 and CDR2: SGHTA and FQGNSA. V shed 5 bases and J 6 bases; nucleotides not matched to a gene: 3. This CDR3 contains 13 residues. The CDR3 nucleotides read TGTGCCAGCAGCCCCACTAGCGCCGGGGAGCTGTTTTTT. As protein: CASSPTSAGELFF.